In this sample, the clone carrying this T cell receptor (beta chain) turned up many times. Its matching antigen is unknown. TCRdb reanalysed the 5' RACE reads using MiXCR and keeps one entry per CDR3 protein. The sample lists 93,000 or so distinct CDR3 sequences, 10% to 13% occurring once. Documented time point: longitudinal time-point 3. V lost 4 bases to trimming and J lost 6 bases; unmatched junction nucleotides: 6. Germline V gene sequence: CDR1 DFQATT, CDR2 SNEGSKA (reference sequence). The CDR3 runs 14 residues. This sample is drawn from a study of neurological immune-mediated disorders. The study's findings and limits: It was HTLV-1-associated myelopathy that showed the most TCR clonal expansion, while multiple sclerosis showed the least, falling below healthy controls.

Sequencing was done on a sample of PBMCs. This TCR came from a female donor with HTLV-1-associated myelopathy (HAM/TSP). The rearrangement links TRBV20-1 to TRBJ2-3; 11 bases agree with TRBD1. In DNA, the CDR3 is TGCAGTGCTATAACCGGGACAGGGGGTGATACGCAGTATTTT. It specifies CSAITGTGGDTQYF.